Listed below are T cell receptor beta chains from one sample, sequenced in a study of blood T cell repertoires in COVID-19. TCRdb's table, derived via immunoSEQ multiplex PCR, lists solely in-frame clones and lacks some. The sample carries about 120,000 clones, 86% recorded once. The specimen was peripheral blood. Receptors originate from a middle-aged man with acute or convalescent COVID-19. The CDR3 runs from the conserved cysteine through the conserved F or W. D genes are given only for firm matches. Clone size appears in some rows only: once, few, many, or a class for an expanded clone.

CDR3 DNA	CDR3 protein	J gene	V gene	CDR3 length	clone size	D gene
TGTGCCGGATACAGGGGTTTCGACACTGAAGCTTTCTTT	CAGYRGFDTEAFF	TRBJ1-1	TRBV30	13	-	TRBD1
TGTGCCAGCAGCCCACAGGGAGTTTCTGGAAACACCATATATTTT	CASSPQGVSGNTIYF	TRBJ1-3	TRBV3-1/TRBV3-2	15	-	-
TGCGCCAGCAGCTTTTCTCCGGGACAGGGAAATTCGCCCCAGCATTTT	CASSFSPGQGNSPQHF	TRBJ1-5	TRBV5-1	16	-	TRBD1
TGTGCCAGCAGCTTGGCCGTGGGGGGGCCGGGGGATACGCAGTATTTT	CASSLAVGGPGDTQYF	TRBJ2-3	TRBV5-8	16	-	-
TGTGCCAGCACCCTACTCGCTAACTATGGCTACACCTTC	CASTLLANYGYTF	TRBJ1-2	TRBV2	13	-	-
TGTGCCAGTAACTTTGCATCTGGGGCCAACGTCCTGACTTTC	CASNFASGANVLTF	TRBJ2-6	TRBV19	14	-	-
TGCGCCAGCAGCTTCCCCTATCAAGAGACCCAGTACTTC	CASSFPYQETQYF	TRBJ2-5	TRBV5-1	13	-	-
TGTGCCACCAGTGAAGAGGGCAGGGGGGAGACCCAGTACTTC	CATSEEGRGETQYF	TRBJ2-5	TRBV24-1	14	-	TRBD1
TGTGCCAGCGGAGAAGGGGGTCAAGAGACCCAGTACTTC	CASGEGGQETQYF	TRBJ2-5	TRBV25-1	13	few	-
TGTGCTAGCAGCTTAGGACCAGGGGCAGGCCCGTCGAGCTCCTACGAGCAGTACTTC	CASSLGPGAGPSSSYEQYF	TRBJ2-7	TRBV7-7	19	once	-
TGTGCCAGCAGCTTAAGGGTTACAGGGACAGATACGCAGTATTTT	CASSLRVTGTDTQYF	TRBJ2-3	TRBV11-3	15	-	-
TGTGCCAGTAGTATCCCTAGCGCCCAAGAGACCCAGTACTTC	CASSIPSAQETQYF	TRBJ2-5	TRBV19	14	-	-
TGTGCCAGTAACTCCATCGCTCCTGGACAGTTTAGCAATCAGCCCCAGCATTTT	CASNSIAPGQFSNQPQHF	TRBJ1-5	TRBV19	18	-	-
TGTGCCAGCAGCGTAGTGAGCTTCGGGGAGCTGTTTTTT	CASSVVSFGELFF	TRBJ2-2	TRBV9	13	-	-
TGCGCCAGCAGCCCTAGTATAGCGGGAGGGAGGAACACCGGGGAGCTGTTTTTT	CASSPSIAGGRNTGELFF	TRBJ2-2	TRBV5-1	18	once	TRBD2
TGTGCCAGCAGCCTCCGGGACAGGGGGCCTCAGGGCTACACCTTC	CASSLRDRGPQGYTF	TRBJ1-2	TRBV5-8	15	-	TRBD1
TGTGCCAGCAGCCCAAGCGGGAGGGCCTACAATGAGCAGTTCTTC	CASSPSGRAYNEQFF	TRBJ2-1	TRBV4-2	15	-	TRBD2
TGTGCCAGCAGCTTAGGAGGGATTGAGCAGTTCTTC	CASSLGGIEQFF	TRBJ2-1	TRBV7-2	12	-	-
TGCGCCAGCCGACAGGGGGAGGACACTGAAGCTTTCTTT	CASRQGEDTEAFF	TRBJ1-1	TRBV10-1	13	-	TRBD1
TGTGCCAGCAGCCGAGGGAGTAGCGGGAGGGCAGATACGCAGTATTTT	CASSRGSSGRADTQYF	TRBJ2-3	TRBV7-9	16	-	TRBD2
TGTGCCTGGAGTGTAATGGGGGAGGATGAAAAACTGTTTTTT	CAWSVMGEDEKLFF	TRBJ1-4	TRBV30	14	-	-
TGTGCCAGCAGCTTAGCGGTGACAGGGACTAGGAGGGCAGATACGCAGTATTTT	CASSLAVTGTRRADTQYF	TRBJ2-3	TRBV7-9	18	-	-
TGTGCCAGCTCACCACGACAAGTCTCTGGAAACACCATATATTTT	CASSPRQVSGNTIYF	TRBJ1-3	TRBV18	15	-	-
TGTGCCAGCTCATCTTCTACCGGGACAGGGAGCGAAAACATTCAGTACTTC	CASSSSTGTGSENIQYF	TRBJ2-4	TRBV18	17	-	TRBD1
TGTGCCAGCAGCCCCCGGGACAGTTCCCCCATAGCCAAAAACATTCAGTACTTC	CASSPRDSSPIAKNIQYF	TRBJ2-4	TRBV7-9	18	-	TRBD1
TGTGCCAGCGGGGGGTCCATTGGGACCCAGTACTTC	CASGGSIGTQYF	TRBJ2-5	TRBV3-1/TRBV3-2	12	few	-
TGTGCCAGCAGCGTCGGGACAGGGACCGAAGCTTTCTTT	CASSVGTGTEAFF	TRBJ1-1	TRBV9	13	-	TRBD1
TGTGCCAGCAGTCCAAACCTAAGGACAGAAATGAACACTGAAGCTTTCTTT	CASSPNLRTEMNTEAFF	TRBJ1-1	TRBV27	17	-	-
TGCAGCGTTGAAGACTACGGTACGCAGTATTTT	CSVEDYGTQYF	TRBJ2-3	TRBV29-1	11	once	-
TGTGCCAGCAGCTTAGGAGGATTGGTATTGCAGCCCCAGCATTTT	CASSLGGLVLQPQHF	TRBJ1-5	TRBV7-2	15	-	-
TGTGCCAGCAGCGTAGGGTCAGGATTGACCGCAGATACGCAGTATTTT	CASSVGSGLTADTQYF	TRBJ2-3	TRBV9	16	-	-
TGTGCCAGCAGGCACGACAGGATCGACTATGGCTACACCTTC	CASRHDRIDYGYTF	TRBJ1-2	TRBV2	14	-	-
TGTGCCAGCAGTTCCCCACACGGGTCCTACAATGAGCAGTTCTTC	CASSSPHGSYNEQFF	TRBJ2-1	TRBV6-2/TRBV6-3	15	-	-
TGTGCCAGCACAAACTCAGGGGTATACTCCTACGAGCAGTACTTC	CASTNSGVYSYEQYF	TRBJ2-7	TRBV6-5	15	once	-
TGTGCCAGCAGCTTAGGGACTGGGGAGACTGAAGCTTTCTTT	CASSLGTGETEAFF	TRBJ1-1	TRBV7-8	14	-	-
TGTGCCAGCAGCTTAGGGCGGCCCGGAAGCTCTGGAAACACCATATATTTT	CASSLGRPGSSGNTIYF	TRBJ1-3	TRBV7-6	17	-	-
TGTGCCAGCAGCTCCCGACCTAATCGGAGGAATCAGCCCCAGCATTTT	CASSSRPNRRNQPQHF	TRBJ1-5	TRBV7-2	16	-	-
TGCGCCAGCAGCTTGGCGGGGACAGGGGGTACGGCCCATAATTCACCCCTCCACTTT	CASSLAGTGGTAHNSPLHF	TRBJ1-6	TRBV5-1	19	-	TRBD1
TGTGCCAGCAGTCCCGGGACAGGGCGACATTCACCCCTCCACTTT	CASSPGTGRHSPLHF	TRBJ1-6	TRBV6-2/TRBV6-3	15	-	TRBD1
TGCAGCGCCATGTCAGCTAACTATGGCTACACCTTC	CSAMSANYGYTF	TRBJ1-2	TRBV29-1	12	-	-
TGCAGCGTTGGCCCTGGACTAGCGGGAGGAAGCAGGGGCACAGATACGCAGTATTTT	CSVGPGLAGGSRGTDTQYF	TRBJ2-3	TRBV29-1	19	-	TRBD2
TGTGCCAGCAGCGCCACCGGGACTAGCGGGACGAACACCGGGGAGCTGTTTTTT	CASSATGTSGTNTGELFF	TRBJ2-2	TRBV9	18	-	TRBD2
TGTGCCAGCTCACCTGAGACTAGCGGGAACACAGATACGCAGTATTTT	CASSPETSGNTDTQYF	TRBJ2-3	TRBV18	16	-	TRBD2
TGTGCCAGCAGCCGGGACAGGGGCCCGGCCCGGGAGCTGTTTTTT	CASSRDRGPARELFF	TRBJ2-2	TRBV11-2	15	-	TRBD1
TGTGCCAGCAGCTCGACAGGGCTTCAGCCCCAGCATTTT	CASSSTGLQPQHF	TRBJ1-5	TRBV7-8	13	-	TRBD1
TGTGCCAGCAGCGGAACAGGGGGGGCCCTGGAGACCCAGTACTTC	CASSGTGGALETQYF	TRBJ2-5	TRBV3-1/TRBV3-2	15	-	-
TGTGCCTGGAGTGTCAGGGGGGAAGAAGGCTACACCTTC	CAWSVRGEEGYTF	TRBJ1-2	TRBV30	13	-	TRBD1
TGTGCCAGCAGCCTCACAGGGGGAGGTTCACCCCTCCACTTT	CASSLTGGGSPLHF	TRBJ1-6	TRBV6-5	14	-	TRBD1
TGTGCCAGCAGTTTCCAGGGAGGAAATGGCTACACCTTC	CASSFQGGNGYTF	TRBJ1-2	TRBV27	13	-	-
TGCAGCGTTGGGCCAGGAATAGGGGGAAGAAGGGAGCAGTACTTC	CSVGPGIGGRREQYF	TRBJ2-7	TRBV29-1	15	-	-
TGTGCCAGCGGAAACAGGGGGCTCGGAGAGACCCAGTACTTC	CASGNRGLGETQYF	TRBJ2-5	TRBV7-2	14	once	TRBD1